This TCR beta chain originates from a study of OX40 agonist ivuxolimab in advanced cancers. About the study: Those enrolled were roughly 85% male, with a mean age of roughly 60 years and ages from roughly 20 to 90. Study-wide results and limits: At 0.1 to 3.0 mg/kg and by week 6, CD4+ and CD8+ T cells in the blood had expanded clonally. Expanded clones belonging to CD8+ T cells outnumbered, on average, those of CD4+.

The V gene lost 4 bases and the J gene lost 8 bases, with 18 bases spanning the gap. Germline lookup yields CDR1 LGHNA and CDR2 YNFKEQ. CDR3 length: 15 amino acids. Using immunoSEQ multiplex PCR, the repertoire was profiled, and TCRdb retains in-frame clones only, with some absent. The data show more than 50,000 clones, with 80% to 90% seen just once and approximately 0.62% held by the top ten. Regarding this clone: Its antigen remains unknown.

This TCR came from an adult with an advanced solid tumor such as melanoma, head and neck, liver or kidney cancer. The sequenced sample was CD4+ or CD8+ T cells sorted from blood, obtained in a trial of the OX40 agonist ivuxolimab. V usage is TRBV4-2 and J usage is TRBJ1-3; D remains unclear. For the CDR3, the DNA is TGTGCCAGCAGCCCTGGACGGTCGGCTGGTGACACCATATATTTT. Translation gives CASSPGRSAGDTIYF.